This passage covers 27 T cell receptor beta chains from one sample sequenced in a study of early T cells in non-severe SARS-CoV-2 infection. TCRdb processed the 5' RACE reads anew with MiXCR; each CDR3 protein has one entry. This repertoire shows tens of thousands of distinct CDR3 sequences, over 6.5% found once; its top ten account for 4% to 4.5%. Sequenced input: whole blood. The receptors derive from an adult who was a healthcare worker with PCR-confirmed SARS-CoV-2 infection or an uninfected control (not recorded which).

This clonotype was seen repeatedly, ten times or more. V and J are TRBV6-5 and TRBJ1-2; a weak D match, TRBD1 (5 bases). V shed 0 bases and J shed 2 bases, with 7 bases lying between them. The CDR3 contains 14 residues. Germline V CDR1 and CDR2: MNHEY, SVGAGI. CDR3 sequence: CASSYSRQNYGYTF. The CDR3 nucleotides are TGTGCCAGCAGTTACTCGAGACAGAACTATGGCTACACCTTC.

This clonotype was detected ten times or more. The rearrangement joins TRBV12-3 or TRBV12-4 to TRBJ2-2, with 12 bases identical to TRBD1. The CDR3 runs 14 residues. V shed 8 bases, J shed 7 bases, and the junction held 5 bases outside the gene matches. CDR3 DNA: TGTGCCAGCGGGGGGACAGGGGGCCACGGGGAGCTGTTTTTT. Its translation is CASGGTGGHGELFF.

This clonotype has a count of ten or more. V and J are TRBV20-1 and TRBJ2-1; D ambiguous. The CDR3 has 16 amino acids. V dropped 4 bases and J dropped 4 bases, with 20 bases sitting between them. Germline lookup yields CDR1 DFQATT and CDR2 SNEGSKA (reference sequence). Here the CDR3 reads CSAKPGARVGYNEQFF. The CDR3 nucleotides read TGCAGTGCTAAACCAGGAGCCCGAGTGGGGTACAATGAGCAGTTCTTC.

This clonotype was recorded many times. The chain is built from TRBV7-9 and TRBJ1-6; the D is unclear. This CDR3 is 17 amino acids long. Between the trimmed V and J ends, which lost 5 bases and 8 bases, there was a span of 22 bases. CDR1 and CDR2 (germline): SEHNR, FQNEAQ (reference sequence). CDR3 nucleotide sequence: TGTGCCAGCAGCCCTCTGACGAGCGCCCGTCAAGATTCACCCCTCCACTTT. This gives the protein CASSPLTSARQDSPLHF.

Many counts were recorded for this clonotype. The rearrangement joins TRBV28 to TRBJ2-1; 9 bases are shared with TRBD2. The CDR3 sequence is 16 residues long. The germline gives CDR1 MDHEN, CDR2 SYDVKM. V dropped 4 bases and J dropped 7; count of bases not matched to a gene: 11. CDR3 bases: TGTGCCAGCAGTTCCCCGGGTAGCGGGAGTGAAAATGAGCAGTTCTTC. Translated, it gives CASSSPGSGSENEQFF.

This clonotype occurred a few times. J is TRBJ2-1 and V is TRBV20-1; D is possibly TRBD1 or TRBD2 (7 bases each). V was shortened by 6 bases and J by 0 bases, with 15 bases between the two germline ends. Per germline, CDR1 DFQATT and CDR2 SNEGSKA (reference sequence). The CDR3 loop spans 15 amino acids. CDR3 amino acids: CSARGGRSSYNEQFF. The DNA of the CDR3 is TGCAGTGCCAGGGGGGGGAGATCCTCCTACAATGAGCAGTTCTTC.

CDR3 bases: TGTGCCAGCAGCCAAGTTCCGGGACATCCGAATCAGCCCCAGCATTTT. Encoded protein: CASSQVPGHPNQPQHF. This rearrangement joins TRBV3-1 to TRBJ1-5, with D possibly TRBD1 on 6 matching bases. In germline, CDR1 is LGHDT, CDR2 YNNKEL (reference sequence). Between the trimmed V and J ends, which lost 1 base and 4 bases, there was a span of 14 bases. This CDR3 is built from 16 residues. The full variable domain, with the rest looked up from reference TRBV3-1 and TRBJ1-5, is DTAVSQTPKYLVTQMGNDKSIKCEQNLGHDTMYWYKQDSKKFLKIMFSYNNKELIINETVPNRFSPKSPDKAHLNLHINSLELGDSAVYFCASSQVPGHPNQPQHFGDGTRLSIL.

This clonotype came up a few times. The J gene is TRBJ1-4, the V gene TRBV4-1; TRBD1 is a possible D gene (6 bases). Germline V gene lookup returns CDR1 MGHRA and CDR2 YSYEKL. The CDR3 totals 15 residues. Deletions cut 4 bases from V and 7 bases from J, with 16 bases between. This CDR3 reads CASSPGGRGLEKLFF. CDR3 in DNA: TGCGCCAGCAGCCCGGGGGGCAGGGGACTTGAAAAACTGTTTTTT.

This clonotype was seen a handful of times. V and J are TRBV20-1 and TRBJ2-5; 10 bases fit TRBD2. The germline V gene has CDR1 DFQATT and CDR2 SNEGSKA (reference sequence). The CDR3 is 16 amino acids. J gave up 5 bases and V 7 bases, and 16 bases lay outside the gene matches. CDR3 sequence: CSDRTSGRRACETQYF. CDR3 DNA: TGCAGTGACCGGACTAGCGGTAGGAGAGCCTGTGAGACCCAGTACTTC.

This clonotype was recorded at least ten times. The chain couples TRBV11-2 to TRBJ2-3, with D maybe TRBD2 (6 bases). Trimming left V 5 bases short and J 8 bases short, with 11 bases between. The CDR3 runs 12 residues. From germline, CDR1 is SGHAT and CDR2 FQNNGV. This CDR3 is CASSRESGTQYF. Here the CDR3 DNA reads TGTGCCAGCAGCCGGGAGTCCGGTACGCAGTATTTT.

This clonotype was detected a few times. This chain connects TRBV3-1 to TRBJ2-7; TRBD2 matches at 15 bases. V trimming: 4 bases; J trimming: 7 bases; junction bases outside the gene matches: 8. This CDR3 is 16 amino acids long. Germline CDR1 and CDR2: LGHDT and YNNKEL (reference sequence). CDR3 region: CASSRTSGRAEGEQYF. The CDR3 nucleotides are TGTGCCAGCAGCCGGACTAGCGGGAGGGCCGAAGGAGAGCAGTACTTC.

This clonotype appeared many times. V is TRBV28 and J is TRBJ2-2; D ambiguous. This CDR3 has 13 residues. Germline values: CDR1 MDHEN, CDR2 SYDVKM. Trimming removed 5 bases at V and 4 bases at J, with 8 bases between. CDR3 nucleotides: TGTGCCAGCAGTCGCCTTAGCACCGGGGAGCTGTTTTTT. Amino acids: CASSRLSTGELFF.

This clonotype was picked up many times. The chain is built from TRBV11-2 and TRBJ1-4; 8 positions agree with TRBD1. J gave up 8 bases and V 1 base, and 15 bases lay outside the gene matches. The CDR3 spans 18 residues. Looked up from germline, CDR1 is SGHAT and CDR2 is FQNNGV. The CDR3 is CASSLASGTGSRREKLFF. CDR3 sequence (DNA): TGTGCCAGCAGCTTAGCCTCCGGGACAGGATCCCGACGGGAAAAACTGTTTTTT.

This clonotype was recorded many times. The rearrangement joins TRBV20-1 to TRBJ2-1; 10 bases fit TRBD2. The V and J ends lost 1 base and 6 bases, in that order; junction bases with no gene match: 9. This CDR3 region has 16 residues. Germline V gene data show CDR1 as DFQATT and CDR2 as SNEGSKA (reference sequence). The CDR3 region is CSARAKTSGPFNEQFF. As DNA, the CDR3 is TGCAGTGCTAGAGCTAAGACTAGCGGGCCCTTCAATGAGCAGTTCTTC.

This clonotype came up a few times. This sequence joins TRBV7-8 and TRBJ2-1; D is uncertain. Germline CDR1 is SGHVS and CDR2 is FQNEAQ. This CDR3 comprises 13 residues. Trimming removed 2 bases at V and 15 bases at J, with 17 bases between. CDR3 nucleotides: TGTGCCAGCAGCTTAAGGTGGCTCAATAACCCGTTCTTC. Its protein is CASSLRWLNNPFF.

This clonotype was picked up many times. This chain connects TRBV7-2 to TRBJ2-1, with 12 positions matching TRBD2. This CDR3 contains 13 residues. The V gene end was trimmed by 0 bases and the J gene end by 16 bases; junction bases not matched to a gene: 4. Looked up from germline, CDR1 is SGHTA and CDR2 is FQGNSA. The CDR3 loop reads CASSLATSGRTFF. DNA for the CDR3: TGTGCCAGCAGCTTAGCCACTAGCGGGAGGACTTTCTTC. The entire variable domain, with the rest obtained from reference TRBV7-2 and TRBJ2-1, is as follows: GAGVSQSPSNKVTEKGKDVELRCDPISGHTALYWYRQSLGQGLEFLIYFQGNSAPDKSGLPSDRFSAERTGGSVSTLTIQRTQQEDSAVYLCASSLATSGRTFFGPGTRLTVL.

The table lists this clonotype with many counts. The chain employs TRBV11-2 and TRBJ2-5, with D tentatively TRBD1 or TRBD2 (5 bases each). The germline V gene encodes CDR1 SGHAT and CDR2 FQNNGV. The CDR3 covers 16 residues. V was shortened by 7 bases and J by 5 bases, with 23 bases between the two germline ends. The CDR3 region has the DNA TGTGCCAGCATCCTTGGGACGGATAACATGGGGGAGACCCAGTACTTC. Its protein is CASILGTDNMGETQYF.

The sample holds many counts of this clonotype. The CDR3, as DNA: TGTGCCAGCAGCTTAGACCAGGCCAGACGGGCTTTCTTT. Encoded protein: CASSLDQARRAFF. The chain joins TRBV11-2 to TRBJ1-1; D is unresolved. Trimming removed 0 bases from V and 11 bases from J, with 13 bases in between. Germline-derived CDR1 and CDR2 are SGHAT and FQNNGV. The CDR3 is 13 amino acids.

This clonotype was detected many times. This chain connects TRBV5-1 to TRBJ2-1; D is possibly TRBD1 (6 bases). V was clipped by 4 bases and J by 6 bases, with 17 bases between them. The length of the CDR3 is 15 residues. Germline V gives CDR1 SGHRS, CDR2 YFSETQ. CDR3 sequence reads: CASSAEQGLSNEQFF. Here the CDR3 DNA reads TGCGCCAGCAGCGCCGAACAGGGATTAAGCAATGAGCAGTTCTTC.

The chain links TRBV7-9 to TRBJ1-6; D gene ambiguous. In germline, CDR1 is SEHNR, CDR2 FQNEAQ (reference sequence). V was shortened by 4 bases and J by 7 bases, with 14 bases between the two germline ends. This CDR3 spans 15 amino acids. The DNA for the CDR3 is TGTGCCAGCAGCTCACTGGAACAGATGAATTCACCCCTCCACTTT. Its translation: CASSSLEQMNSPLHF.

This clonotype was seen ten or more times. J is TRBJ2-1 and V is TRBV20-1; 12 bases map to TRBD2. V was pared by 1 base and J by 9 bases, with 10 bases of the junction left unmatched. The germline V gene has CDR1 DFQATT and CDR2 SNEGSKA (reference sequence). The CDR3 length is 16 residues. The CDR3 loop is CSARASGRAGFAEQFF. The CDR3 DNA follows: TGCAGTGCTAGAGCTAGCGGGAGGGCCGGGTTCGCTGAGCAGTTCTTC.

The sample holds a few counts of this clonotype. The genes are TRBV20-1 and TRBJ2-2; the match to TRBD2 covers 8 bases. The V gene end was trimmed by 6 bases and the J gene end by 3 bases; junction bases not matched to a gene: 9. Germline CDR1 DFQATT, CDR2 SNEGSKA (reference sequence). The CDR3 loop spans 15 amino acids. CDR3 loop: CSAPSGSVDTGELFF. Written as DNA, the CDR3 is TGCAGTGCCCCAAGCGGGAGCGTCGACACCGGGGAGCTGTTTTTT.

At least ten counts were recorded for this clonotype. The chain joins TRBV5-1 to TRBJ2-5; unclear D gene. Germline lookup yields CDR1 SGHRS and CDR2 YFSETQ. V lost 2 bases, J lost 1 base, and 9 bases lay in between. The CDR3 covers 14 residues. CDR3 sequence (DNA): TGCGCCAGCAGCTTCAGTCAGCCCCAAGAGACCCAGTACTTC. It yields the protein CASSFSQPQETQYF.

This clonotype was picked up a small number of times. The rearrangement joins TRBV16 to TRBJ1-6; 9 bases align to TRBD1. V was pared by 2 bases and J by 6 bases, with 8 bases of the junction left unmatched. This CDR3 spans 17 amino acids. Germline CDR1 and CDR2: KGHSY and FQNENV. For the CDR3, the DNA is TGTGCCAGCAGCCAACTACACCCGGGACAGGGTAATTCACCCCTCCACTTT. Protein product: CASSQLHPGQGNSPLHF.

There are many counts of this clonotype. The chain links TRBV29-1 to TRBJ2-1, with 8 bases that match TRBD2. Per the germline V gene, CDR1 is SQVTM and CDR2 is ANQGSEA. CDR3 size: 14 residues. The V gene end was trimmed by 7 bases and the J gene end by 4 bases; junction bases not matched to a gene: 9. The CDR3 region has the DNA TGCAGCGCCGAAGGGTCTAGCGGGTACAATGAGCAGTTCTTC. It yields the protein CSAEGSSGYNEQFF.

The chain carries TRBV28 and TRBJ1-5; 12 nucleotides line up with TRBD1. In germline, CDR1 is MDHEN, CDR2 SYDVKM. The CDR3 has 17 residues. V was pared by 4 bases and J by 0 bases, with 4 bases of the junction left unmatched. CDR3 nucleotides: TGTGCCAGCAGTTCCGGGACAGGGGGCTCTAGCAATCAGCCCCAGCATTTT. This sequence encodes CASSSGTGGSSNQPQHF.

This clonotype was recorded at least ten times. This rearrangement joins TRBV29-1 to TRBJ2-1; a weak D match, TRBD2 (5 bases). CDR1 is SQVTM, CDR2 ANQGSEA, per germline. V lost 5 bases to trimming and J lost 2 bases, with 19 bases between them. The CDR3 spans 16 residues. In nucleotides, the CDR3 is TGCAGCGTTAACTCCGCGGTCACCGGGGCCTACAATGAGCAGTTCTTC. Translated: CSVNSAVTGAYNEQFF.